The 32 T cell receptor beta chains given below trace back to one sample, sequenced in a study of cytotoxic CD8 clonotypes in ibrutinib-treated CLL. Sequenced by immunoSEQ multiplex PCR; TCRdb stores in-frame clones only, minus some. This sample has hundreds of thousands of clones; roughly 74% occur once, and the top ten carry roughly 15%. Material: PBMCs, obtained after 24 months of ibrutinib treatment. All receptors derive from a human donor with chronic lymphocytic leukemia.

This CDR3 reads CASSYGMGPYEQYF. CDR3 DNA: TGTGCCAGCAGTTACGGGATGGGGCCATACGAGCAGTACTTC. This chain joins TRBV6-5 and TRBJ2-7, with D perhaps TRBD1 (5 bases). Trimming removed 2 bases from V and 4 bases from J, with 12 bases in between. The germline V gene has CDR1 MNHEY and CDR2 SVGAGI. The length of the CDR3 is 14 residues.

To note about this clone: Other DNA sequences of this sample code for an identical CDR3. The chain carries TRBV4-1 and TRBJ2-1; D uncertain. Germline V gene data show CDR1 as MGHRA and CDR2 as YSYEKL. The CDR3 runs 11 residues. Trimming removed 1 base at V and 9 bases at J, with 4 bases between. The CDR3 nucleotides read TGCGCCAGCAGCCAAGGTCTTGAGCAGTTCTTC. Amino acids: CASSQGLEQFF.

The chain is built from TRBV28 and TRBJ2-7, with 7 bases that match TRBD2. J gave up 2 bases and V 7 bases, and 8 bases lay outside the gene matches. Per the germline V gene, CDR1 is MDHEN and CDR2 is SYDVKM. CDR3 length equals 14 residues. The CDR3 DNA is TGTGCCAGCATGGTGGGCGGGGGAGCCTACGAGCAGTACTTC. It is translated as CASMVGGGAYEQYF. Looking up the rest from reference TRBV28 and TRBJ2-7 gives the full variable domain: DVKVTQSSRYLVKRTGEKVFLECVQDMDHENMFWYRQDPGLGLRLIYFSYDVKMKEKGDIPEGYSVSREKKERFSLILESASTNQTSMYLCASMVGGGAYEQYFGPGTRLTVT.

The chain joins TRBV9 to TRBJ1-2; D is undetermined. The V gene's germline CDR1 is SGDLS and CDR2 YYNGEE. The CDR3 length is 13 residues. V was shortened by 0 bases and J by 5 bases, with 8 bases between the two germline ends. The CDR3 sequence is CASSVGGPYGYTF. The DNA of the CDR3 is TGTGCCAGCAGCGTAGGAGGCCCGTATGGCTACACCTTC. Together with reference TRBV9 and TRBJ1-2, the CDR3 gives the full variable domain: DSGVTQTPKHLITATGQRVTLRCSPRSGDLSVYWYQQSLDQGLQFLIQYYNGEERAKGNILERFSAQQFPDLHSELNLSSLELGDSALYFCASSVGGPYGYTFGSGTRLTVV.

This chain joins TRBV25-1 and TRBJ2-3, with 7 bases matching TRBD2. Germline CDR1 is MGHDK and CDR2 is SYGVNS. The CDR3 loop spans 15 amino acids. The junction had 4 bases not matched to a gene; V was cut back by 2 bases and J by 2 bases. This chain's CDR3 is CASSELADNTDTQYF. The CDR3 DNA reads as TGTGCCAGCAGTGAACTAGCGGACAACACAGATACGCAGTATTTT.

The J gene is TRBJ1-4, the V gene TRBV6-6, with D hard to call. The V end was cut by 2 bases, the J end by 6 bases, with 7 bases between. This CDR3 region has 13 residues. CDR1 is MNHNY, CDR2 SVGAGI, per germline (reference sequence). This CDR3 reads CASSYLRDEKLFF. DNA for the CDR3: TGTGCCAGCAGTTACCTACGTGATGAAAAACTGTTTTTT.

The chain combines TRBV6-5 with TRBJ2-5, with 9 bases that match TRBD1. The J call is doubtful: the DNA matches TRBJ2-7 better. The CDR3 extends over 15 amino acids. Germline V lookup: CDR1 MNHEY, CDR2 SVGAGI. The CDR3 DNA reads TGTGCCAGCAGTTACTCGGGGACAGGGACCTACGAGCAGTACTTC. It translates to CASSYSGTGTYEQYF.

The V gene is TRBV29-1, the J gene TRBJ1-1; D may be TRBD1 (5 bases). CDR1 is SQVTM, CDR2 ANQGSEA, per germline. The V end was cut by 3 bases, the J end by 4 bases, with 12 bases between. The CDR3 length is 13 residues. CDR3 sequence: CSVDPGGTTEAFF. The CDR3 region has the DNA TGCAGCGTTGACCCCGGGGGGACCACTGAAGCTTTCTTT.

The chain carries TRBV9 and TRBJ2-7; 9 bases fit TRBD1. The CDR3 consists of 15 residues. V gave up 2 bases and J gave up 7 bases; unmatched junction bases: 10. Germline CDR1 SGDLS, CDR2 YYNGEE. For the CDR3, the DNA is TGTGCCAGCAGCGTGGGGACAGGGATTTTGGGGGAGCAGTACTTC. As protein: CASSVGTGILGEQYF.

This rearrangement joins TRBV2 to TRBJ2-3; D perhaps matches TRBD2 (5 bases). In germline, CDR1 is SNHLY, CDR2 FYNNEI. The CDR3 extends over 12 amino acids. V was shortened by 6 bases and J by 6 bases, with 10 bases between the two germline ends. CDR3 nucleotide sequence: TGTGCCAGCAGAAGGACTCGGGATACGCAGTATTTT. Protein sequence: CASRRTRDTQYF.

This chain joins TRBV6-6 and TRBJ1-5; 8 bases fit TRBD1. The trim removed 4 bases at V and 4 bases at J, leaving 0 bases unmatched. The V gene's germline CDR1 is MNHNY and CDR2 SVGAGI (reference sequence). CDR3 length equals 13 residues. CDR3 loop: CASSWDRNQPQHF. The CDR3 nucleotides read TGTGCCAGCAGTTGGGACAGGAATCAGCCCCAGCATTTT.

The chain combines TRBV6-5 with TRBJ1-4; D is unclear. The germline gives CDR1 MNHEY, CDR2 SVGAGI. Trimming pared 6 bases from V and 1 base from J, leaving 9 bases between. The length of the CDR3 is 14 residues. CDR3 sequence (DNA): TGTGCCAGCAGAAACAGAGAAACTAATGAAAAACTGTTTTTT. Encoded protein: CASRNRETNEKLFF.

This chain uses TRBV4-3 with TRBJ2-2; a weak D match, TRBD2 (6 bases). The CDR3 totals 15 residues. Trimming took off 1 base at V and 4 bases at J, with 10 bases between the two ends. CDR1 and CDR2 from the germline V gene are LGHNA and YSLEER. Here the CDR3 reads CASSQAGEGTGELFF. CDR3 coding DNA: TGCGCCAGCAGCCAAGCGGGAGAGGGCACCGGGGAGCTGTTTTTT.

The chain couples TRBV27 to TRBJ2-3; D gene ambiguous. CDR1 and CDR2 (germline): MNHEY, SMNVEV (reference sequence). V lost 8 bases to trimming and J lost 8 bases, with 11 bases between them. The CDR3 runs to 11 residues. CDR3 region: CASLGWGTQYF. The DNA for the CDR3 is TGTGCCAGCCTGGGGTGGGGTACGCAGTATTTT.

The rearrangement joins TRBV5-4 to TRBJ2-5; weak D call: TRBD1 (5 bases). This CDR3 region has 13 residues. The V end was cut by 2 bases, the J end by 10 bases, with 15 bases between. CDR1 SGHNT and CDR2 YYREEE come from the germline V gene (reference sequence). The CDR3 DNA follows: TGTGCCAGCAGCTTAGGGGTCATTGAAATCCAGTACTTC. It translates to CASSLGVIEIQYF.

This sequence joins TRBV11-2 and TRBJ1-1, with 7 positions matching TRBD1. The V and J ends lost 5 bases and 5 bases, in that order; junction bases with no gene match: 8. The CDR3 is 14 residues long. From germline, CDR1 is SGHAT and CDR2 FQNNGV. The CDR3 DNA reads as TGTGCCAGCAGCCCGCGGGCAGGGGGGACTGAAGCTTTCTTT. This encodes CASSPRAGGTEAFF.

This clone was seen only a few times. V gene TRBV5-7 combines with J gene TRBJ2-2; D is undetermined. TRBV5-7 is annotated as an ORF whose role is uncertain. CDR3 size: 13 residues. The ends were cut back, 0 bases at V and 4 bases at J, with 4 bases in the middle. CDR3 coding DNA: TGTGCCAGCAGCTTGGTCGGCACCGGGGAGCTGTTTTTT. It is translated as CASSLVGTGELFF.

This clone was seen a few times. The rearrangement links TRBV14 to TRBJ1-1; weak D call: TRBD1 (6 bases). CDR3 length: 16 amino acids. The V end was cut by 4 bases, the J end by 5 bases, with 20 bases between. In germline, CDR1 is SGHDN, CDR2 FVKESK. CDR3 sequence (DNA): TGTGCCAGCAGCCCACTAGAGGGGGGGGGATCGACTGAAGCTTTCTTT. Amino acid sequence: CASSPLEGGGSTEAFF.

The rearrangement links TRBV4-3 to TRBJ1-1; 7 bases line up with TRBD1. CDR3 length: 14 residues. CDR1 is LGHNA, CDR2 YSLEER, per germline. Germline trimming cut 2 bases from V and 4 bases from J; bases unmatched to any gene: 4. The CDR3 DNA follows: TGCGCCAGCAGCCAAAAGACAGGGAGCACTGAAGCTTTCTTT. It encodes CASSQKTGSTEAFF.

This clone has more than one count but fewer than ten. V and J are TRBV2 and TRBJ2-5, with D hard to call. Trimming stripped 5 bases from V and 2 bases from J, with 9 bases between. Germline V gene sequence: CDR1 SNHLY, CDR2 FYNNEI. The CDR3 sequence is 13 residues long. CDR3: CASSRLEQETQYF. Here the CDR3 DNA reads TGTGCCAGCAGTCGTCTAGAGCAAGAGACCCAGTACTTC.

The chain combines TRBV18 with TRBJ2-3, with D unclear. From germline, CDR1 is KGHSH and CDR2 LQKENI. The CDR3 has 15 amino acids. Trimming removed 2 bases from V and 6 bases from J, with 15 bases in between. CDR3 sequence reads: CASSPRVGIGDTQYF. DNA of the CDR3: TGTGCCAGCTCACCAAGGGTAGGGATCGGCGATACGCAGTATTTT.

The genes are TRBV10-2 and TRBJ1-2; TRBD1 matches 7 bases. Germline trimming cut 8 bases from V and 6 bases from J; bases unmatched to any gene: 6. Germline V CDR1 and CDR2: WSHSY, SAAADI. The CDR3 runs to 12 residues. The CDR3 DNA reads TGCGCCAGCGAGGGGGCACGAGATGGCTACACCTTC. Protein product: CASEGARDGYTF.

Concerning this clone: At one of its ends the junction is not consistent with the germline gene, which may arise from a read error. V usage is TRBV7-7 and J usage is TRBJ2-7; D is possibly TRBD1 or TRBD2 (6 bases each). CDR3 size: 14 residues. Germline V lookup: CDR1 SSHAT, CDR2 FNYEAQ (reference sequence). The CDR3 here is CASSLDEGGYEQYF. The CDR3 DNA sequence: TGTGCTAGCAGCTTAGATGAGGGGGGCTACGAGCAGTACTTC. The variable domain in full, with the rest retrieved from reference TRBV7-7 and TRBJ2-7, is GAGVSQSPRYKVTKRGQDVTLRCDPISSHATLYWYQQALGQGPEFLTYFNYEAQPDKSGLPSDRFSAERPEGSISTLTIQRTEQRDSAMYRCASSLDEGGYEQYFGPGTRLTVT.

This clone was observed a handful of times. The chain employs TRBV7-3 and TRBJ1-2; no reliable D call. The germline V and J ends were trimmed by 0 bases and 3 bases, with 8 bases remaining between them. Germline values: CDR1 SGHTA, CDR2 FQGTGA. The CDR3 totals 14 residues. CDR3 amino acids: CASSLTSDDYGYTF. Here the CDR3 DNA reads TGTGCCAGCAGCTTAACGAGCGATGACTATGGCTACACCTTC.

This clone occurred once. The chain has TRBV5-1 and TRBJ2-5; 9 positions match TRBD1. The V segment lost 2 bases and the J segment 5 bases; nucleotides outside the gene matches: 7. CDR1 SGHRS and CDR2 YFSETQ come from the germline V gene. The CDR3 is 15 residues long. The CDR3 here is CASSFAGTGQETQYF. DNA of the CDR3: TGCGCCAGCAGCTTTGCCGGGACAGGGCAGGAGACCCAGTACTTC.

V gene TRBV28 combines with J gene TRBJ2-7; D gene unclear. The CDR3 has 11 residues. The V and J ends lost 5 bases and 9 bases respectively, with 11 bases between them. Germline-derived CDR1 and CDR2 are MDHEN and SYDVKM. This CDR3 is CASSTNVGQYF. As DNA, the CDR3 is TGTGCCAGCAGTACAAACGTCGGGCAGTACTTC. Full variable domain (remainder filled in from reference TRBV28 and TRBJ2-7): DVKVTQSSRYLVKRTGEKVFLECVQDMDHENMFWYRQDPGLGLRLIYFSYDVKMKEKGDIPEGYSVSREKKERFSLILESASTNQTSMYLCASSTNVGQYFGPGTRLTVT.

J is TRBJ2-2 and V is TRBV7-8; a weak D match, TRBD2 (5 bases). CDR3 size: 15 residues. The germline V gene has CDR1 SGHVS and CDR2 FQNEAQ. Trimming shortened V by 2 bases and J by 4 bases, and 11 bases separated the two germline ends. The CDR3: CASSLRGESTGELFF. The DNA of the CDR3 is TGTGCCAGCAGCTTACGGGGAGAGTCCACCGGGGAGCTGTTTTTT.

The rearrangement uses TRBV7-6 and TRBJ1-1, with TRBD1 as a possible D gene (6 bases). The germline V gene encodes CDR1 SGHVS and CDR2 FNYEAQ. There are 14 residues in the CDR3. V was clipped by 5 bases and J by 0 bases, with 10 bases between them. The CDR3 reads CASSPGQMNTEAFF. Here the CDR3 DNA reads TGTGCCAGCAGCCCTGGACAGATGAACACTGAAGCTTTCTTT.

This clone was observed a handful of times. The CDR3: CASSQTQGANEKLFF. CDR3 DNA sequence: TGTGCCAGCTCGCAAACACAGGGGGCGAATGAAAAACTGTTTTTT. The chain links TRBV18 to TRBJ1-4, with 9 nucleotides matching TRBD1. The V segment lost 6 bases and the J segment 5 bases; nucleotides outside the gene matches: 7. Per the germline V gene, CDR1 is KGHSH and CDR2 is LQKENI. The CDR3 has 15 residues. The whole variable domain, filled in from reference TRBV18 and TRBJ1-4, reads NAGVMQNPRHLVRRRGQEARLRCSPMKGHSHVYWYRQLPEEGLKFMVYLQKENIIDESGMPKERFSAEFPKEGPSILRIQQVVRGDSAAYFCASSQTQGANEKLFFGSGTQLSVL.

Only one count was recorded for this clone. J is TRBJ2-7 and V is TRBV5-1, with D unclear. V was pared by 0 bases and J by 4 bases, with 8 bases between. The CDR3 has 13 amino acids. From germline, CDR1 is SGHRS and CDR2 YFSETQ. This chain's CDR3 is CASSLEAKYEQYF. In DNA form, the CDR3 reads TGCGCCAGCAGCTTGGAGGCTAAATACGAGCAGTACTTC.

The chain uses TRBV14 and TRBJ2-1; tentatively, D is TRBD1 (6 bases). This CDR3 is built from 16 residues. The V end was cut by 0 bases, the J end by 12 bases, with 21 bases between. Looked up from germline, CDR1 is SGHDN and CDR2 is FVKESK. CDR3 in amino acids: CASSQDRISQGRLQFF. In DNA form, the CDR3 reads TGTGCCAGCAGCCAAGATCGAATCAGTCAGGGGCGTCTGCAGTTCTTC.

The V gene is TRBV28, the J gene TRBJ1-2; 10 bases fit TRBD1. J lost 9 bases, V lost 5 bases, and 6 bases had no gene match. This CDR3 has 13 residues. Germline CDR1 is MDHEN and CDR2 is SYDVKM. The CDR3 sequence: CASSPTGGVSYTF. The CDR3 nucleotides read TGTGCCAGCAGTCCGACAGGGGGCGTTAGCTACACCTTC.